This TCR beta chain is drawn from a study of cytomegalovirus exposure and HLA in healthy donors. Broader study findings: An analysis was carried out at a later point. It showed that HLA-associated TCR beta chains were more clonally expanded than equally common non-associated chains.

Points on this clone: What it binds is unknown.

PCR used 60 Vbeta primers and 13 Jbeta primers. Assay: immunoSEQ multiplex PCR; the TCRdb copy retains only in-frame clones and omits some. Counted here are 150,000 or so clones, over 65% occurring once; the ten biggest clones make up less than 15%. The CDR3 covers 16 residues. J was trimmed by 5 bases and V by 6 bases; bases with no gene match: 9. Germline CDR1 is LNHDA and CDR2 is SQIVND (reference sequence). Sequenced: PBMCs. This clonotype originated in a man between 40 and 49 years old in good health and CMV-seropositive. The rearrangement joins TRBV19 to TRBJ2-3, with 12 positions matching TRBD2. For the CDR3, the DNA is TGTGCCAGTAGGGACGTACTAGCGGGAGGAATAGATACGCAGTATTTT. Amino acids: CASRDVLAGGIDTQYF. The entire variable domain, with the rest obtained from reference TRBV19 and TRBJ2-3, is as follows: DGGITQSPKYLFRKEGQNVTLSCEQNLNHDAMYWYRQDPGQGLRLIYYSQIVNDFQKGDIAEGYSVSREKKESFPLTVTSAQKNPTAFYLCASRDVLAGGIDTQYFGPGTRLTVL.